The next 16 T cell receptor beta chains were all read from a single sample in a study of lymphopenia after photon versus proton radiotherapy. The method was immunoSEQ multiplex PCR; TCRdb's version includes in-frame clones alone and lacks a portion of them. The table records about 19,000 clones, approximately 90% of them present only once. Sample: peripheral blood, taken from a patient treated with photon-based radiotherapy. These TCRs come from a man aged 55-75 years with pancreatic cancer.

The genes are TRBV2 and TRBJ1-2; 10 bases align to TRBD1. CDR3 length equals 12 residues. The junction had 4 bases not matched to a gene; V was cut back by 7 bases and J by 8 bases. CDR1 is SNHLY, CDR2 FYNNEI, per germline. Written as DNA, the CDR3 is TGTGCCAGCACTGGGACAGGGGACGGCTACACCTTC. Encoded protein: CASTGTGDGYTF.

The chain employs TRBV2 and TRBJ2-5; TRBD2 agrees at 8 bases. The germline gives CDR1 SNHLY, CDR2 FYNNEI. The CDR3 loop spans 14 amino acids. After removal of 6 bases from V and 5 bases from J, the junction contained 8 bases not matched to a gene. CDR3 bases: TGTGCCAGCAGGAAGGGACTAGGGGGTGAGACCCAGTACTTC. Residues: CASRKGLGGETQYF. Drawing the rest from reference TRBV2 and TRBJ2-5, the complete variable domain is EPEVTQTPSHQVTQMGQEVILRCVPISNHLYFYWYRQILGQKVEFLVSFYNNEISEKSEIFDDQFSVERPDGSNFTLKIRSTKLEDSAMYFCASRKGLGGETQYFGPGTRLLVL.

The chain has TRBV19 and TRBJ1-3, with D tentatively TRBD1 (5 bases). Germline values: CDR1 LNHDA, CDR2 SQIVND (reference sequence). V lost 3 bases and J 3 bases, leaving 12 bases between the germline ends. This CDR3 comprises 15 residues. The CDR3 sequence: CASSMGGAFGNTIYF. The CDR3, as DNA: TGTGCCAGTAGTATGGGTGGGGCTTTTGGAAACACCATATATTTT.

The chain recombines TRBV11-2 with TRBJ2-7; D remains unclear. CDR1 and CDR2 (germline): SGHAT, FQNNGV. Trimming removed 1 base at V and 6 bases at J, with 7 bases between. The CDR3 is 12 residues long. As DNA, the CDR3 is TGTGCCAGCAGCTTAGTGGGCTCCGAGCAGTACTTC. Its translation is CASSLVGSEQYF.

The J gene is TRBJ2-5, the V gene TRBV19; D remains ambiguous. Germline V gene data show CDR1 as LNHDA and CDR2 as SQIVND (reference sequence). Trimming removed 1 base at V and 3 bases at J, with 6 bases between. The CDR3 length is 13 residues. The CDR3 DNA reads TGTGCCAGTAGTATAGCCAGGAAAGAGACCCAGTACTTC. It codes for CASSIARKETQYF.

This clone was seen more than once but under ten times. The chain uses TRBV7-3 and TRBJ1-6; D perhaps matches TRBD1 (5 bases). Germline V CDR1 and CDR2: SGHTA, FQGTGA. V dropped 3 bases and J dropped 3 bases, with 6 bases sitting between them. The CDR3 covers 14 residues. CDR3 bases: TGTGCCAGCAGCTTCGGGGGCTATAATTCACCCCTCCACTTT. Protein sequence: CASSFGGYNSPLHF.

V is TRBV6-5 and J is TRBJ1-2, with D unclear. The CDR3 consists of 14 residues. In germline, CDR1 is MNHEY, CDR2 SVGAGI. V shed 0 bases and J shed 3 bases, with 8 bases lying between them. As DNA, the CDR3 is TGTGCCAGCAGTTACTCCACTGCTGACTATGGCTACACCTTC. Its protein product is CASSYSTADYGYTF.

The CDR3 here is CASSGLREDYGYTF. The CDR3 DNA reads as TGTGCCAGCAGCGGACTCAGGGAAGACTATGGCTACACCTTC. The J gene is TRBJ1-2, the V gene TRBV9; D might be TRBD1 (5 bases). The CDR3 spans 14 residues. Germline CDR1 SGDLS, CDR2 YYNGEE. The V end was cut by 3 bases, the J end by 3 bases, with 12 bases between.

This chain links TRBV7-9 with TRBJ1-2; 7 bases match TRBD1. The germline V gene encodes CDR1 SEHNR and CDR2 FQNEAQ (reference sequence). V was clipped by 1 base and J by 8 bases; unmatched bases: 4. This CDR3 has 13 amino acids. CDR3 in DNA: TGTGCCAGCAGCTTAGAGGGACAGCTCGGCTACACCTTC. Encoded protein: CASSLEGQLGYTF.

The chain joins TRBV5-4 to TRBJ2-3; D is possibly TRBD2 (5 bases). V was cut by 1 base and J by 1 base, with 7 bases left in between. This CDR3 contains 14 residues. Germline CDR1 and CDR2: SGHNT and YYREEE (reference sequence). The CDR3: CASSLWTGTDTQYF. CDR3 nucleotide sequence: TGTGCCAGCAGCTTGTGGACTGGCACAGATACGCAGTATTTT.

The chain employs TRBV7-3 and TRBJ1-5; D not resolved. The CDR3 has 15 amino acids. V lost 6 bases and J lost 0, with 12 bases in between. Germline V gives CDR1 SGHTA, CDR2 FQGTGA. DNA for the CDR3: TGTGCCAGCAGGGCCTCCGCTTATAGCAATCAGCCCCAGCATTTT. Residues: CASRASAYSNQPQHF.

The chain joins TRBV4-3 to TRBJ1-2, with 9 positions matching TRBD1. CDR3 size: 14 residues. With V trimmed by 0 bases and J by 5 bases, 1 base remained unmatched. Germline CDR1 reads LGHNA; CDR2 reads YSLEER. CDR3: CASSQEQGAYGYTF. CDR3 DNA: TGCGCCAGCAGCCAAGAACAGGGGGCTTATGGCTACACCTTC.

CDR3 nucleotide sequence: TGTGCCAGCAGCCCCGGACCGTGGAGCACCATATATTTT. This translates into CASSPGPWSTIYF. V usage is TRBV7-3 and J usage is TRBJ1-3; D is undetermined. The CDR3 is 13 amino acids. Germline values: CDR1 SGHTA, CDR2 FQGTGA. V lost 5 bases and J lost 9, with 14 bases in between.

The J gene is TRBJ1-1, the V gene TRBV7-3; possible D gene TRBD1, 5 bases. Between the trimmed V and J ends, which lost 2 bases and 5 bases, there was a span of 15 bases. The V gene's germline CDR1 is SGHTA and CDR2 FQGTGA. The CDR3 loop spans 15 amino acids. The CDR3 protein is CASSLGARRTTEAFF. In DNA, the CDR3 is TGTGCCAGCAGCTTAGGGGCGAGGCGAACAACTGAAGCTTTCTTT.

The chain combines TRBV30 with TRBJ1-1, with D unclear. V was shortened by 1 base and J by 1 base, with 7 bases between the two germline ends. Germline V gives CDR1 GTSNPN, CDR2 SVGIG (reference sequence). CDR3 length: 13 residues. The CDR3 reads CAWSDNRNTEAFF. CDR3 nucleotide sequence: TGTGCCTGGAGTGACAACAGGAACACTGAAGCTTTCTTT.

The V call is TRBV7-3, the J call TRBJ2-1, with TRBD2 matching over 8 bases. The length of the CDR3 is 14 residues. Trimming took 5 bases from V and 8 from J; bases not matched to a gene: 8. Germline V gene lookup returns CDR1 SGHTA and CDR2 FQGTGA. Here the CDR3 reads CASSPGTSSYEQFF. The CDR3, as DNA: TGTGCCAGCAGCCCCGGGACTAGTTCTTATGAGCAGTTCTTC.